This T cell receptor (beta chain) comes out of a study of vaccination effects on CD4 cells after COVID-19. Overall study context: The study sampled a few convalescent patients both early and late after vaccination. Some 2 million PBMC per well received 10 IU/ml IL-2 and approximately 11 ug/ml peptides in culture. After the second dose, samples were taken at median day 72. Study-wide findings and caveats: Among infection- and vaccine-induced clones, marked clonal contraction occurred late after vaccination.

As to this clone: Its antigen is not known.

Germline V gene data show CDR1 as SGHRS and CDR2 as YFSETQ. The length of the CDR3 is 14 residues. V lost 1 base to trimming and J lost 2 bases, with 8 bases between them. Clones were read by immunoSEQ multiplex PCR, and TCRdb kept only the in-frame ones, dropping some. The data show around 50,000 clones, 74% seen once. Scientists isolated CD4+ T cells after a roughly ten-day culture period ended. PCR showed that the person got SARS-CoV-2 infection at some point between March and December 2020. It was two doses of either the BNT162b2 or mRNA-1273 vaccine that participants received. This specimen consisted of CD4+ T cells from PBMCs cultured without peptide, obtained after COVID-19 vaccination. The V gene is TRBV5-1, the J gene TRBJ2-3; a possible D gene is TRBD1 (5 bases). This sequence originates from a human donor who had a prior SARS-CoV-2 infection. The CDR3, as DNA: TGCGCCAGCAGCTTGCAAGGGGACACAGATACGCAGTATTTT. Translating gives CASSLQGDTDTQYF. Filled out from reference TRBV5-1 and TRBJ2-3, the complete variable domain reads KAGVTQTPRYLIKTRGQQVTLSCSPISGHRSVSWYQQTPGQGLQFLFEYFSETQRNKGNFPGRFSGRQFSNSRSEMNVSTLELGDSALYLCASSLQGDTDTQYFGPGTRLTVL.